This TCR beta chain was sequenced during a study of cytomegalovirus exposure and HLA in healthy donors. Study findings and constraints: The study dropped some indistinguishable V segments, TRBV6-2 and TRBV6-3 among them.

A remark on this clone: The antigen remains unidentified.

PCR primers comprised 60 Vbeta and 13 Jbeta primers. Sequenced by immunoSEQ multiplex PCR; TCRdb stores in-frame clones only, minus some. This table holds about 52,000 clones. The CDR3 is 13 amino acids. Germline CDR1 is MRHNA and CDR2 is SNTAGT. Trimming left V 6 bases short and J 6 bases short, with 13 bases between. Sequences were obtained from PBMCs. This clonotype was obtained from a woman aged 60 to 75 in good health and CMV-seropositive. This chain uses TRBV6-4 with TRBJ2-3; a weak D match, TRBD1 (8 bases). The CDR3 region has the DNA TGTGCCAGCAGCGGACAGGGAGGGGATACGCAGTATTTT. Its translation: CASSGQGGDTQYF.